The 23 T cell receptor beta chains listed next were all sequenced from one sample in a study of T-cell memory formation after mild COVID-19. TCRdb re-derived calls from the 5' RACE reads in MiXCR, one entry per CDR3 protein. The data contain hundreds of thousands of distinct CDR3 sequences, approximately 16% of them singletons. Sequenced input: PBMCs or a T cell subset sorted from them (not recorded which). The receptors derive from a man in his late teens or twenties who had mild COVID-19 (a few samples of this study predate the infection). Cell type and time point are not known.

This clonotype has just a few counts. The chain recombines TRBV27 with TRBJ1-2; D is undetermined. This CDR3 has 14 residues. Trimming stripped 3 bases from V and 3 bases from J, with 11 bases between. The germline V gene encodes CDR1 MNHEY and CDR2 SMNVEV (reference sequence). DNA of the CDR3: TGTGCCAGCAGTTTCGAACGGCGAGACTATGGCTACACCTTC. This translates into CASSFERRDYGYTF.

This clonotype was counted a few times. V usage is TRBV19 and J usage is TRBJ2-7, with a possible D match to TRBD1 (6 bases). The germline V and J ends were trimmed by 5 bases and 3 bases, with 14 bases remaining between them. The germline gives CDR1 LNHDA, CDR2 SQIVND (reference sequence). This CDR3 comprises 14 residues. The DNA of the CDR3 is TGTGCCAGTAGTGCCCGGGACATATACTACGAGCAGTACTTC. Protein sequence: CASSARDIYYEQYF.

The genes are TRBV11-2 and TRBJ1-1; D is unclear. This CDR3 is built from 13 residues. The germline gives CDR1 SGHAT, CDR2 FQNNGV. V was pared by 6 bases and J by 3 bases, with 11 bases between. The CDR3 sequence: CASSYKGYTEAFF. The CDR3 nucleotides read TGTGCCAGCAGTTACAAGGGTTACACTGAAGCTTTCTTT.

This rearrangement joins TRBV4-2 to TRBJ2-3, with D perhaps matching TRBD2 (6 bases). Between the trimmed V and J ends, which lost 0 bases and 6 bases, there was a span of 16 bases. In germline, CDR1 is LGHNA, CDR2 YNFKEQ. This CDR3 comprises 16 residues. CDR3: CASSQELSGYRDTQYF. The CDR3 nucleotides read TGTGCCAGCAGCCAAGAACTGAGCGGGTACCGGGATACGCAGTATTTT.

This chain connects TRBV20-1 to TRBJ1-2; D possibly corresponds to TRBD1 (6 bases). CDR1 and CDR2 from the germline V gene are DFQATT and SNEGSKA (reference sequence). V gave up 3 bases and J gave up 4 bases, with 12 bases separating them. The CDR3 is 13 amino acids. The chain's CDR3 is CSASLGGGYGYTF. The CDR3 DNA reads TGCAGTGCTAGTCTGGGGGGCGGCTATGGCTACACCTTC.

This clonotype was found many times. The chain employs TRBV5-5 and TRBJ2-1; tentatively, D is TRBD1 or TRBD2 (5 bases each). Trimming pared 4 bases from V and 6 bases from J, leaving 17 bases between. There are 15 residues in the CDR3. Germline V CDR1 and CDR2: SGHKS, YYEKEE (reference sequence). CDR3 DNA: TGTGCCAGCAGCCAGGGCCCCTCAAGCGGCAATGAGCAGTTCTTC. It specifies CASSQGPSSGNEQFF. Full variable domain (remainder filled in from reference TRBV5-5 and TRBJ2-1): DAGVTQSPTHLIKTRGQQVTLRCSPISGHKSVSWYQQVLGQGPQFIFQYYEKEERGRGNFPDRFSARQFPNYSSELNVNALLLGDSALYLCASSQGPSSGNEQFFGPGTRLTVL.

Many counts were recorded for this clonotype. The chain employs TRBV7-9 and TRBJ1-6, with 7 positions matching TRBD1. CDR1 and CDR2 from the germline V gene are SEHNR and FQNEAQ (reference sequence). The CDR3 covers 13 residues. V gave up 2 bases and J gave up 8 bases; unmatched junction bases: 0. The CDR3 protein is CASSLTGDSPLHF. DNA of the CDR3: TGTGCCAGCAGCTTAACAGGGGATTCACCCCTCCACTTT.

The chain links TRBV7-2 to TRBJ2-3; D remains unclear. V was cut by 3 bases and J by 12 bases, with 13 bases left in between. Germline V gives CDR1 SGHTA, CDR2 FQGNSA. The CDR3 is 12 amino acids. CDR3 loop: CASSFDSTSQYF. For the CDR3, the DNA is TGTGCCAGCAGCTTTGACTCGACATCTCAGTATTTT.

The J gene is TRBJ2-5, the V gene TRBV5-1; weak D call: TRBD1 (5 bases). CDR3 length equals 15 residues. The germline CDR1 and CDR2 sequences are SGHRS and YFSETQ. With 2 bases removed from V and 1 base from J, the gap between germline ends came to 12 bases. CDR3 loop: CASSFQGPSQETQYF. The CDR3 bases are TGCGCCAGCAGCTTCCAGGGTCCGTCCCAAGAGACCCAGTACTTC.

The table lists this clonotype with a few counts. CDR3 in DNA: TGTGCCAGCAGCAAAGACATTGGCAGTGGTACCGGGGAGCTGTTTTTT. Translated, it gives CASSKDIGSGTGELFF. The rearrangement links TRBV21-1 to TRBJ2-2. TRBV21-1 is labeled a pseudogene. The CDR3 is made up of 16 amino acids.

This chain links TRBV2 with TRBJ2-5, with 9 bases matching TRBD2. The germline CDR1 and CDR2 sequences are SNHLY and FYNNEI. Trimming at V came to 2 bases and at J to 4 bases, leaving 8 bases not matched to a gene. The CDR3 runs 16 residues. As DNA, the CDR3 is TGTGCCAGCAGTGAAATGAGCGGGGGGCAGGGAGAGACCCAGTACTTC. It yields the protein CASSEMSGGQGETQYF.

The chain has TRBV12-3 or TRBV12-4 and TRBJ2-5; the D gene is possibly TRBD2 (5 bases). The ends were cut back, 3 bases at V and 4 bases at J, with 9 bases in the middle. This CDR3 has 13 residues. As DNA, the CDR3 is TGTGCCAGCAGTTTTCCGGGGTTAGAGACCCAGTACTTC. It is translated as CASSFPGLETQYF.

The chain couples TRBV7-9 to TRBJ2-7; 10 bases match TRBD1. V shed 5 bases, J shed 5 bases, and the junction held 3 bases outside the gene matches. The germline V gene has CDR1 SEHNR and CDR2 FQNEAQ (reference sequence). CDR3 length: 13 residues. CDR3 loop: CASSGTGVDEQYV. The CDR3 nucleotides are TGTGCCAGCAGCGGGACAGGGGTGGACGAGCAGTACGTC.

This chain joins TRBV13 and TRBJ1-1; D is undetermined. This CDR3 has 15 amino acids. Germline-derived CDR1 and CDR2 are PRHDT and FYEKMQ (reference sequence). The V end lost 0 bases, the J end lost 2 bases, and 10 bases lay between the germline ends. CDR3 bases: TGTGCCAGCAGCTTAGGACGGGGATTAAACACTGAAGCTTTCTTT. It codes for CASSLGRGLNTEAFF.

This clonotype was seen a handful of times. In nucleotides, the CDR3 is TGCGCCAGCAGCTATCCTTCAGATGCAGATACGCAGTATTTT. Translation: CASSYPSDADTQYF. The genes are TRBV5-1 and TRBJ2-3; D remains unclear. Trimming took off 3 bases at V and 4 bases at J, with 12 bases between the two ends. This CDR3 spans 14 amino acids. Germline CDR1 is SGHRS and CDR2 is YFSETQ.

This clonotype was observed a few times. The V gene is TRBV10-3, the J gene TRBJ2-5; the match to TRBD2 covers 11 bases. The V segment lost 3 bases and the J segment 2 bases; nucleotides outside the gene matches: 8. The CDR3 has 17 amino acids. The germline CDR1 and CDR2 sequences are ENHRY and SYGVKD. The CDR3: CAISDRLAGGFQETQYF. In DNA form, the CDR3 reads TGTGCCATCAGTGATAGGCTAGCGGGGGGCTTTCAAGAGACCCAGTACTTC.

The V gene is TRBV3-1, the J gene TRBJ1-6; weak D call: TRBD1 (5 bases). V dropped 4 bases and J dropped 5 bases, with 15 bases sitting between them. This CDR3 region has 16 residues. The germline gives CDR1 LGHDT, CDR2 YNNKEL (reference sequence). The DNA for the CDR3 is TGTGCCAGCAGCCCCCGTCGGGGGTTGAATAATTCACCCCTCCACTTT. Protein product: CASSPRRGLNNSPLHF.

The table lists this clonotype with a few counts. The chain has TRBV7-9 and TRBJ2-7; possibly TRBD1 for D (6 bases). This CDR3 contains 15 residues. V dropped 5 bases and J dropped 4 bases, with 18 bases sitting between them. CDR1 is SEHNR, CDR2 FQNEAQ, per germline (reference sequence). CDR3 nucleotide sequence: TGTGCCAGCAGCACCACTGACAGGTCCCCTTACGAGCAGTACTTC. This translates into CASSTTDRSPYEQYF.

A few counts support this clonotype. V and J are TRBV15 and TRBJ2-3, with D perhaps matching TRBD2 (5 bases). The CDR3 sequence is 15 residues long. V lost 4 bases to trimming and J lost 0 bases, with 11 bases between them. In germline, CDR1 is LNHNV, CDR2 YYDKDF (reference sequence). CDR3 coding DNA: TGTGCCACCAGCACCCCGGAGGAGAGCACAGATACGCAGTATTTT. It is translated as CATSTPEESTDTQYF.

The chain joins TRBV5-6 to TRBJ2-3, with TRBD2 as a possible D gene (6 bases). V gave up 4 bases and J gave up 5 bases, with 17 bases separating them. This CDR3 region has 15 residues. Per germline, CDR1 SGHDT and CDR2 YYEEEE. As DNA, the CDR3 is TGTGCCAGCAGCCTTGGGGGGTATCGGAGAGATACGCAGTATTTT. This sequence encodes CASSLGGYRRDTQYF.

This clonotype was picked up a small number of times. This chain uses TRBV20-1 with TRBJ2-1, with 7 bases aligning to TRBD2. This CDR3 region has 14 residues. Germline CDR1 is DFQATT and CDR2 is SNEGSKA (reference sequence). J gave up 2 bases and V 2 bases, and 3 bases lay outside the gene matches. CDR3 bases: TGCAGTGCTAGACCCGGGGGGACCTACAATGAGCAGTTCTTC. Translating it yields CSARPGGTYNEQFF.

This clonotype occurred a few times. The gene calls are TRBV4-3 and TRBJ2-7; no clear D gene. The germline V gene encodes CDR1 LGHNA and CDR2 YSLEER. V lost 0 bases to trimming and J lost 8 bases, with 17 bases between them. This CDR3 spans 15 amino acids. The CDR3 is CASSQDLGYGGQQYF. The CDR3 coding sequence is TGCGCCAGCAGCCAAGATTTGGGATACGGTGGACAGCAGTACTTC.

This clonotype was found a few times. The chain links TRBV5-1 to TRBJ1-2, with unresolved D. Germline V CDR1 and CDR2: SGHRS, YFSETQ. The ends were cut back, 0 bases at V and 2 bases at J, with 14 bases in the middle. CDR3 length: 16 residues. The CDR3 DNA sequence: TGCGCCAGCAGCTTGGGTACGCCTTCAAGGAACTATGGCTACACCTTC. This translates into CASSLGTPSRNYGYTF.